One sample yielded the 20 T cell receptor beta chains listed below, sequenced in a study of beta chain features in type 1 diabetes. Points from the study as a whole: Shorter TCRB CDR3s, moderately but significantly so, marked every one of the four CD4+ subsets in Type 1 diabetes patients.

Expressed TCRB transcripts got sequenced, as all isolated RNA was reverse transcribed. Assay used: immunoSEQ multiplex PCR; TCRdb lists only in-frame clones, some missing. The sample has 140,000 or so clones, about an eighth seen once. Their antigens are not known. The sample was central memory CD4+ T cells from blood. The source of these receptors is a man younger than 35 with type 1 diabetes.

This sequence joins TRBV30 and TRBJ1-1, with 8 bases fitting TRBD1. The CDR3 loop spans 14 amino acids. V lost 4 bases and J lost 0; bases outside the gene matches: 4. The germline V gene encodes CDR1 GTSNPN and CDR2 SVGIG (reference sequence). CDR3 bases: TGTGCCTGGACTGGACAGGGAATGAACACTGAAGCTTTCTTT. Residues: CAWTGQGMNTEAFF.

As for this clone: An end of the junction differs from the germline gene, which may be a read error. The chain couples TRBV7-7 to TRBJ2-5; unclear D gene. Germline CDR1 is SSHAT and CDR2 is FNYEAQ (reference sequence). The CDR3 consists of 13 residues. The CDR3 coding sequence is TGTGCTAGCAGCTTAGTGGGCGGAGAGACCCAGTACTTC. Encoded protein: CASSLVGGETQYF.

This clone was detected many times. The chain couples TRBV4-2 to TRBJ2-5, with 8 bases fitting TRBD2. The V segment lost 0 bases and the J segment 3 bases; nucleotides outside the gene matches: 6. The V gene's germline CDR1 is LGHNA and CDR2 YNFKEQ. The CDR3 runs 16 residues. The CDR3 loop reads CASSQDPAGGEETQYF. DNA of the CDR3: TGTGCCAGCAGCCAAGATCCTGCGGGGGGAGAAGAGACCCAGTACTTC.

This rearrangement joins TRBV7-9 to TRBJ2-7; possibly TRBD1 for D (6 bases). CDR1 and CDR2 (germline): SEHNR, FQNEAQ (reference sequence). The V and J ends lost 4 bases and 6 bases respectively, with 13 bases between them. This CDR3 is built from 13 residues. The CDR3 DNA is TGTGCCAGCAGCTCAGGGATAGGGGGCGAGCAGTACTTC. It translates to CASSSGIGGEQYF.

This sequence joins TRBV30 and TRBJ2-5; 8 nucleotides agree with TRBD1. The DNA matches TRBJ2-7 better at its end, which makes the J call doubtful. The CDR3 loop spans 13 amino acids. Germline V CDR1 and CDR2: GTSNPN, SVGIG (reference sequence). CDR3 sequence: CAWRRDRPYEQYF. In DNA, the CDR3 is TGTGCCTGGAGACGGGACAGGCCTTACGAGCAGTACTTC.

On this clone itself: Within the sample, other DNA sequences also encode this same CDR3. V usage is TRBV28 and J usage is TRBJ1-5; TRBD1 is a possible D gene (5 bases). Looked up from germline, CDR1 is MDHEN and CDR2 is SYDVKM. V was shortened by 5 bases and J by 4 bases, with 9 bases between the two germline ends. The CDR3 consists of 13 residues. CDR3 region: CASSLPGNQPQHF. The CDR3 DNA is TGTGCCAGCAGTCTACCAGGGAATCAGCCCCAGCATTTT.

V and J are TRBV6-1 and TRBJ1-1, with D maybe TRBD1 (6 bases). Germline CDR1 is MNHNS and CDR2 is SASEGT. The V end lost 1 base, the J end lost 7 bases, and 16 bases lay between the germline ends. The CDR3 is 15 residues long. CDR3 nucleotide sequence: TGTGCCAGCAGTGAAGTCTGGGGGGCCCGGCGTGAAGCTTTCTTT. Its protein is CASSEVWGARREAFF.

J is TRBJ1-2 and V is TRBV6-6, with 9 positions matching TRBD1. The V gene end was trimmed by 7 bases and the J gene end by 8 bases; junction bases not matched to a gene: 8. Germline V gene lookup returns CDR1 MNHNY and CDR2 SVGAGI (reference sequence). CDR3 length: 13 amino acids. CDR3 in amino acids: CASKGQGAEGYTF. The CDR3 DNA follows: TGTGCCAGCAAGGGACAGGGTGCAGAAGGCTACACCTTC.

The rearrangement uses TRBV6-1 and TRBJ2-3; D gene unclear. The CDR3 is made up of 14 amino acids. Germline V CDR1 and CDR2: MNHNS, SASEGT. V was pared by 4 bases and J by 0 bases, with 8 bases between. DNA of the CDR3: TGTGCCAGCAGTGCCCAGTGGAGCACAGATACGCAGTATTTT. This sequence encodes CASSAQWSTDTQYF.

This rearrangement joins TRBV4-1 to TRBJ1-4; 8 bases are shared with TRBD1. The CDR3 is made up of 16 amino acids. Germline lookup yields CDR1 MGHRA and CDR2 YSYEKL. V trimming: 1 base; J trimming: 4 bases; junction bases outside the gene matches: 5. The CDR3 is CASSQGRQGLNEKLFF. The CDR3, as DNA: TGCGCCAGCAGCCAAGGCCGACAGGGGCTTAATGAAAAACTGTTTTTT.

This clone has a count of ten or more. This chain uses TRBV27 with TRBJ2-7; D might be TRBD1 or TRBD2, each matching 5 bases. Germline values: CDR1 MNHEY, CDR2 SMNVEV (reference sequence). The CDR3 covers 13 residues. Deletions cut 6 bases from V and 6 bases from J, with 15 bases between. Here the CDR3 reads CASRGTAAPEQYF. CDR3 nucleotide sequence: TGTGCCAGCAGGGGGACCGCAGCCCCCGAGCAGTACTTC.

This clone has just a few counts. CDR3: CASSDITGAGNEQFF. The CDR3 DNA reads as TGTGCCAGCAGTGATATTACAGGGGCGGGGAATGAGCAGTTCTTC. This chain joins TRBV25-1 and TRBJ2-1; D is possibly TRBD1 (7 bases). V dropped 3 bases and J dropped 7 bases, with 16 bases sitting between them. CDR1 is MGHDK and CDR2 is SYGVNS in the germline V gene. This CDR3 has 15 amino acids.

This clone was detected a few times. The genes are TRBV27 and TRBJ1-1, with D uncertain. Trimming pared 6 bases from V and 2 bases from J, leaving 16 bases between. CDR1 and CDR2 from the germline V gene are MNHEY and SMNVEV (reference sequence). This CDR3 spans 15 amino acids. CDR3 loop: CASRSNRVRNTEAFF. CDR3 sequence (DNA): TGTGCCAGCAGATCAAACCGGGTCAGAAACACTGAAGCTTTCTTT.

The sample holds a few counts of this clone. This chain uses TRBV27 with TRBJ1-1; TRBD1 matches 7 bases. This CDR3 is built from 16 residues. The V gene end was trimmed by 5 bases and the J gene end by 6 bases; junction bases not matched to a gene: 15. Per germline, CDR1 MNHEY and CDR2 SMNVEV (reference sequence). In nucleotides, the CDR3 is TGTGCCAGCAGTACGCGGTCCTCAGGGGGGACGGCTGAAGCTTTCTTT. Amino acids: CASSTRSSGGTAEAFF.

This chain links TRBV7-8 with TRBJ1-5; 9 bases map to TRBD1. From germline, CDR1 is SGHVS and CDR2 FQNEAQ. The CDR3 is made up of 15 amino acids. V shed 3 bases and J 6 bases; nucleotides not matched to a gene: 6. The CDR3 spells CASSFGTGTGQPQHF. CDR3 sequence (DNA): TGTGCCAGCAGCTTCGGGACAGGGACGGGTCAGCCCCAGCATTTT.

This clone was seen more than once but under ten times. The gene calls are TRBV2 and TRBJ2-1, with 13 bases lining up with TRBD2. This CDR3 has 15 amino acids. The V and J ends lost 7 bases and 6 bases, in that order; junction bases with no gene match: 6. The germline V gene has CDR1 SNHLY and CDR2 FYNNEI. Here the CDR3 DNA reads TGTGCCAGCAAACACGGGACTAGCGGGGTCAATGAGCAGTTCTTC. The encoded protein is CASKHGTSGVNEQFF.

This clone was seen a handful of times. The chain has TRBV11-2 and TRBJ2-7; either TRBD1 or TRBD2 may fit D (5 bases each). The germline V gene encodes CDR1 SGHAT and CDR2 FQNNGV. This CDR3 spans 15 amino acids. Trimming pared 0 bases from V and 1 base from J, leaving 10 bases between. The CDR3 coding sequence is TGTGCCAGCAGCTTAGAAATTGAGGGGTCCTACGAGCAGTACTTC. Translation gives CASSLEIEGSYEQYF.

V usage is TRBV28 and J usage is TRBJ1-1; D is possibly TRBD1 (5 bases). The germline CDR1 and CDR2 sequences are MDHEN and SYDVKM. The V and J ends lost 6 bases and 3 bases respectively, with 11 bases between them. The CDR3 spans 13 residues. The CDR3 protein is CASSRGGDTEAFF. The CDR3 nucleotides read TGTGCCAGCAGCCGCGGGGGGGACACTGAAGCTTTCTTT.

This clone was counted a few times. This chain connects TRBV19 to TRBJ2-7, with a possible D match to TRBD1 (5 bases). CDR3 length: 15 residues. Germline V gene data show CDR1 as LNHDA and CDR2 as SQIVND (reference sequence). Trimming stripped 5 bases from V and 4 bases from J, with 18 bases between. The DNA of the CDR3 is TGTGCCAGTAGTGCGCAGGGAATGCTGGTATACGAGCAGTACTTC. It translates to CASSAQGMLVYEQYF.

The chain is built from TRBV2 and TRBJ1-1, with D unresolved. V was pared by 3 bases and J by 5 bases, with 13 bases between. The length of the CDR3 is 14 residues. Germline values: CDR1 SNHLY, CDR2 FYNNEI. The CDR3 is CASSDRQRETEAFF. CDR3 in DNA: TGTGCCAGCAGTGATAGGCAAAGGGAGACTGAAGCTTTCTTT.